This passage covers 5 T cell receptor beta chains from one sample sequenced in a study of shared clonotypes between healthy human individuals. Assay used: immunoSEQ multiplex PCR; TCRdb lists only in-frame clones, some missing. The sample lists hundreds of thousands of clones, roughly 96% occurring once. Selected positively for CCR7 and CD45RO-negative, naive CD8 cells excluded terminally differentiated effector memory CD45RA+ cells. The specimen was naive CD8+ T cells sorted from blood. These receptors were collected from a woman in her thirties in good health.

The CDR3 bases are TGTGCCAGCAGTGAATCGAGCAGACGGTTGAACACTGAAGCTTTCTTT. This codes for CASSESSRRLNTEAFF. The chain joins TRBV25-1 to TRBJ1-1; D remains unclear. CDR3 length: 16 residues. Germline lookup yields CDR1 MGHDK and CDR2 SYGVNS. V gave up 1 base and J gave up 0 bases, with 12 bases separating them.

The chain carries TRBV5-5 and TRBJ1-4, with D unclear. The V gene's germline CDR1 is SGHKS and CDR2 YYEKEE (reference sequence). The CDR3 contains 17 residues. Trimming pared 0 bases from V and 4 bases from J, leaving 16 bases between. CDR3 coding DNA: TGTGCCAGCAGCTTGGCCCCCTACGTTACTTTTAATGAAAAACTGTTTTTT. Translated: CASSLAPYVTFNEKLFF.

This rearrangement joins TRBV4-2 to TRBJ2-7, with a weak D call TRBD2 (6 bases). Germline V gene sequence: CDR1 LGHNA, CDR2 YNFKEQ. V lost 1 base, J lost 0 bases, and 13 bases lay in between. The CDR3 is 16 amino acids. This CDR3 is CASSQVERVSSYEQYF. Here the CDR3 DNA reads TGTGCCAGCAGCCAAGTCGAGCGGGTCAGCTCCTACGAGCAGTACTTC.

The chain joins TRBV14 to TRBJ2-1; TRBD2 matches 7 bases. The J segment lost 3 bases and the V segment lost 3 bases, leaving 5 bases of the junction unmatched. This CDR3 has 15 residues. The germline CDR1 and CDR2 sequences are SGHDN and FVKESK. CDR3 sequence (DNA): TGTGCCAGCAGCCAGAGCGGGACTCTCTACAATGAGCAGTTCTTC. Encoded protein: CASSQSGTLYNEQFF.

This clone was recorded only once. Other DNA sequences in the same sample also yield this CDR3. The gene calls are TRBV9 and TRBJ2-3; 9 nucleotides match TRBD2. Germline values: CDR1 SGDLS, CDR2 YYNGEE. V trimming: 0 bases; J trimming: 3 bases; junction bases outside the gene matches: 2. This CDR3 has 15 amino acids. The CDR3 loop reads CASSVGLADTDTQYF. The CDR3 nucleotides read TGTGCCAGCAGCGTAGGACTAGCGGATACAGATACGCAGTATTTT.